This TCR beta chain was obtained from a study of Ad26.COV2.S vaccination and SARS-CoV-2 variants. Study in general: Enrolled in COV1001, the donor was in the Ad26.COV2.S trial arm, which received the vaccine. Doses of Ad26.COV2.S were injected into muscle once or twice, 56 days apart.

The germline V gene encodes CDR1 GTSNPN and CDR2 SVGIG (reference sequence). CDR3 size: 13 residues. V dropped 3 bases and J dropped 9 bases, with 17 bases sitting between them. Using immunoSEQ multiplex PCR, the repertoire was profiled, and TCRdb retains in-frame clones only, with some absent. The data show about 370,000 clones, with 70% to 90% seen just once and 1.5% to 2% held by the top ten. The treatment was: approximately 18 received Ad26.COV2.S at low or high dose, single or two shots; about 5 received placebo; per-sample allocation not given. Each sample was drawn 63 days after the first injection (of vaccine or placebo).

V and J are TRBV30 and TRBJ2-5, with no clear D. The receptor comes from a person aged 18-60 years who received the Ad26.COV2.S COVID-19 vaccine or a placebo. The specimen comprised peripheral blood, sampled in a trial of Ad26.COV2.S vaccine versus placebo. The CDR3 coding sequence is TGTGCCTGGAGCCGTGCCTTATTTGCCCCCCAGTACTTC. It codes for CAWSRALFAPQYF. Combining the CDR3 with reference TRBV30 and TRBJ2-5 gives the whole variable domain SQTIHQWPATLVQPVGSPLSLECTVEGTSNPNLYWYRQAAGRGLQLLFYSVGIGQISSEVPQNLSASRPQDRQFILSSKKLLLSDSGFYLCAWSRALFAPQYFGPGTRLLVL.